This TCR beta chain was found in a study of cytomegalovirus exposure and HLA in healthy donors. Points on this clone: Its antigen is still unknown.

Study-wide findings and caveats: In a later analysis, about 17,000 TCR beta sequences were associated with HLA alleles at 0.05 false discovery rate. Diagnosis of cytomegalovirus status made by the classifier reportedly showed high specificity and sensitivity.

This PCR relied on a set of 60 Vbeta primers and 13 Jbeta primers. Method: immunoSEQ multiplex PCR; TCRdb's copy keeps in-frame clones and lacks some. This sample contains around 76,000 clones. Per germline, CDR1 LGHNA and CDR2 YNFKEQ. J was trimmed by 6 bases and V by 4 bases; bases with no gene match: 11. This CDR3 has 16 residues. This TCR derives from a woman aged 60-75 years in good health and CMV-seronegative. The chain carries TRBV4-2 and TRBJ2-3, with 9 bases matching TRBD2. Sequencing was carried out using PBMCs. The CDR3 sequence is CASSLDPGLAGDTQYF. CDR3 nucleotide sequence: TGTGCCAGCAGCCTCGATCCGGGACTAGCAGGCGATACGCAGTATTTT.